These 8 T cell receptor beta chains were sequenced from one sample in a study of cytomegalovirus exposure and HLA in healthy donors. Both 60 Vbeta primers and 13 Jbeta primers went into the PCR. Assay: immunoSEQ multiplex PCR; the TCRdb copy retains only in-frame clones and omits some. This sample has 150,000 to 200,000 clones; 60% to 85% occur once, and the top ten carry about 2.9%. Source material: PBMCs. The origin of the receptors is a female donor in good health and CMV-seronegative.

Worth noting for this clone: At the DNA level, this CDR3 is encoded by other sequences in the same sample as well. The J gene is TRBJ1-1, the V gene TRBV28; unclear D gene. The CDR3 totals 14 residues. The ends were cut back, 2 bases at V and 0 bases at J, with 7 bases in the middle. The germline gives CDR1 MDHEN, CDR2 SYDVKM. Written as DNA, the CDR3 is TGTGCCAGCAGTTTAGGAACAGTGAACACTGAAGCTTTCTTT. This translates into CASSLGTVNTEAFF.

The rearrangement links TRBV9 to TRBJ1-6; 7 nucleotides align to TRBD1. CDR3 length: 17 residues. Unmatched junction bases numbered 6, after V lost 3 bases and J lost 0 bases. In germline, CDR1 is SGDLS, CDR2 YYNGEE. CDR3 coding DNA: TGTGCCAGCAGCGCCTCCAGGGGGAGCTCCTATAATTCACCCCTCCACTTT. Its protein is CASSASRGSSYNSPLHF.

This clone was recorded a few times. The CDR3 region is CASSFIRDLDKETQYF. For the CDR3, the DNA is TGTGCCAGCAGTTTCATTCGGGACTTGGACAAAGAGACCCAGTACTTC. The J gene is TRBJ2-5, the V gene TRBV27; maybe TRBD2 (6 bases). This CDR3 is 16 amino acids long. Germline V gene sequence: CDR1 MNHEY, CDR2 SMNVEV (reference sequence). V lost 3 bases and J lost 3, with 17 bases in between.

The chain combines TRBV7-2 with TRBJ1-2, with a tentative D call TRBD1 (6 bases). Germline V gene sequence: CDR1 SGHTA, CDR2 FQGNSA. This CDR3 has 14 residues. Trimming left V 4 bases short and J 4 bases short, with 13 bases between. The CDR3 is CASSSNRAGYGYTF. CDR3 sequence (DNA): TGTGCCAGCAGCTCCAACAGGGCTGGCTATGGCTACACCTTC.

This chain connects TRBV5-1 to TRBJ2-1, with 13 nucleotides matching TRBD2. V lost 4 bases to trimming and J lost 0 bases; unmatched junction nucleotides: 4. CDR1 SGHRS and CDR2 YFSETQ come from the germline V gene. CDR3 length: 17 amino acids. In nucleotides, the CDR3 is TGCGCCAGCAGCAGTACTAGCGGGAGGGCCTCCTACAATGAGCAGTTCTTC. Translated, it gives CASSSTSGRASYNEQFF.

There are a few counts of this clone. The chain combines TRBV7-3 with TRBJ2-5; TRBD2 matches at 11 bases. J gave up 7 bases and V 2 bases, and 6 bases lay outside the gene matches. The CDR3 is 15 residues long. Germline V CDR1 and CDR2: SGHTA, FQGTGA. For the CDR3, the DNA is TGTGCCAGCAGCTTAGGGCTAGCGGGGGGTATGACCCAGTACTTC. This sequence encodes CASSLGLAGGMTQYF. Together with reference TRBV7-3 and TRBJ2-5, the CDR3 gives the full variable domain: GAGVSQTPSNKVTEKGKYVELRCDPISGHTALYWYRQSLGQGPEFLIYFQGTGAADDSGLPNDRFFAVRPEGSVSTLKIQRTERGDSAVYLCASSLGLAGGMTQYFGPGTRLLVL.

The J gene is TRBJ1-5, the V gene TRBV27; 10 nucleotides align to TRBD1. The CDR3 consists of 17 residues. J lost 9 bases, V lost 6 bases, and 17 bases had no gene match. Germline lookup yields CDR1 MNHEY and CDR2 SMNVEV (reference sequence). The CDR3 reads CASRRHSGTGDRLPQHF. The DNA for the CDR3 is TGTGCCAGCAGGAGACACTCCGGGACAGGGGATAGACTGCCCCAGCATTTT.

V gene TRBV19 combines with J gene TRBJ2-7; D might be TRBD2 (5 bases). Germline V CDR1 and CDR2: LNHDA, SQIVND (reference sequence). With 3 bases removed from V and 3 bases from J, the gap between germline ends came to 9 bases. CDR3 size: 13 residues. This CDR3 reads CASSILRGYEQYF. CDR3 DNA sequence: TGTGCCAGTAGTATTCTTCGGGGCTACGAGCAGTACTTC.